This TCR beta chain emerged from a study of blood T cell repertoires in COVID-19. Study-level information: PBMCs, B-cell-depleted T cells, or T cells were the source of the cDNA or gDNA that made up the material.

Authors' processing steps: For nucleated cells, counts were estimated from reference gene primer amplification. Profiling relied on immunoSEQ multiplex PCR, and the TCRdb table lists in-frame clones only, not all of them. V and J calls and clone size are copied from that table; D and trimming were computed from the DNA. The data contain 72,000 or so clones, roughly 86% of them singletons. Germline CDR1 and CDR2: GTSNPN and SVGIG (reference sequence). V lost 7 bases and J lost 1; bases outside the gene matches: 14. The CDR3 is 17 amino acids. This chain connects TRBV30 to TRBJ2-4; TRBD2 agrees at 9 bases. Sequencing was performed on peripheral blood. The TCR comes from an older woman with acute or convalescent COVID-19. The CDR3 region has the DNA TGTGCCTCCAAGGCGACTAGCGGAGTCTGGGCCAAAAACATTCAGTACTTC. The encoded protein is CASKATSGVWAKNIQYF.